Following are 26 T cell receptor beta chains from one sample sequenced in a study of blood T cell repertoires in COVID-19. Assay: immunoSEQ multiplex PCR; the TCRdb copy retains only in-frame clones and omits some. This table has under 200,000 clones, 75% to 90% appearing once. Sequencing used peripheral blood. The receptors originated from a woman aged 55-70 years with acute or convalescent COVID-19.

This clone was seen a handful of times. The chain recombines TRBV7-2 with TRBJ1-3; D remains ambiguous. The ends were cut back, 5 bases at V and 0 bases at J, with 11 bases in the middle. Germline values: CDR1 SGHTA, CDR2 FQGNSA. This CDR3 is built from 15 residues. CDR3 protein: CASSRSGSSGNTIYF. The DNA of the CDR3 is TGTGCCAGCAGCCGTTCCGGGAGCTCTGGAAACACCATATATTTT.

V gene TRBV6-2 or TRBV6-3 combines with J gene TRBJ1-1; D not resolved. Germline V CDR1 and CDR2: MNHEY, SVGEGT. The CDR3 is 13 amino acids. V was cut by 1 base and J by 8 bases, with 11 bases left in between. The CDR3 nucleotides are TGTGCCAGCAGTTACTTCGGGAGGCCAGAAGCTTTCTTT. The encoded protein is CASSYFGRPEAFF.

This clone was detected once. J is TRBJ1-4 and V is TRBV30; D remains unclear. The CDR3 runs 14 residues. The germline V gene has CDR1 GTSNPN and CDR2 SVGIG (reference sequence). The V end was cut by 0 bases, the J end by 8 bases, with 13 bases between. This CDR3 reads CAWSVGQAGEKLFF. The CDR3 DNA reads TGTGCCTGGAGTGTAGGGCAGGCGGGAGAAAAACTGTTTTTT.

The chain recombines TRBV2 with TRBJ1-5, with D possibly being TRBD1 (5 bases). Germline V gene data show CDR1 as SNHLY and CDR2 as FYNNEI. V was trimmed by 3 bases and J by 6 bases, leaving 12 bases between them. This CDR3 has 14 amino acids. The CDR3 is CASSEYRLGQPQHF. The CDR3 coding sequence is TGTGCCAGCAGTGAGTACAGGCTAGGTCAGCCCCAGCATTTT. Full variable domain (missing parts from reference TRBV2 and TRBJ1-5): EPEVTQTPSHQVTQMGQEVILRCVPISNHLYFYWYRQILGQKVEFLVSFYNNEISEKSEIFDDQFSVERPDGSNFTLKIRSTKLEDSAMYFCASSEYRLGQPQHFGDGTRLSIL.

The rearrangement links TRBV3-1 (or the pseudogene TRBV3-2) to TRBJ1-2, with D hard to call. There are 14 residues in the CDR3. With 0 bases removed from V and 2 bases from J, the gap between germline ends came to 7 bases. Germline CDR1 LGHDT, CDR2 YNNKEL (reference sequence). DNA for the CDR3: TGTGCCAGCAGCCAAGATCCCCAGAACTATGGCTACACCTTC. Protein product: CASSQDPQNYGYTF.

The J gene is TRBJ2-3, the V gene TRBV28; 7 bases are a match to TRBD1. After removal of 6 bases from V and 5 bases from J, the junction contained 11 bases not matched to a gene. CDR3 length equals 15 residues. Germline V CDR1 and CDR2: MDHEN, SYDVKM. CDR3: CASSTTGVGLDTQYF. Here the CDR3 DNA reads TGTGCCAGCAGCACAACAGGGGTCGGGTTAGATACGCAGTATTTT.

The chain couples TRBV4-1 to TRBJ2-5; D is undetermined. Germline V gene data show CDR1 as MGHRA and CDR2 as YSYEKL. The CDR3 is made up of 17 amino acids. Trimming removed 0 bases at V and 0 bases at J, with 14 bases between. The CDR3 DNA reads as TGCGCCAGCAGCCAAGACAGGTTTGATTCGTACCAAGAGACCCAGTACTTC. As protein: CASSQDRFDSYQETQYF.

The chain is built from TRBV5-4 and TRBJ1-2, with D perhaps matching TRBD1 (5 bases). V was trimmed by 4 bases and J by 5 bases, leaving 12 bases between them. Germline V gene lookup returns CDR1 SGHNT and CDR2 YYREEE (reference sequence). The CDR3 length is 13 residues. CDR3 amino acids: CASSDGGVYGYTF. The CDR3 DNA sequence: TGTGCCAGCAGCGACGGGGGGGTTTATGGCTACACCTTC.

CDR3 nucleotide sequence: TGTGCCAGCAGGGAGGGACGGTACGAGAGTGGCTACACCTTC. As protein: CASREGRYESGYTF. The chain employs TRBV2 and TRBJ1-2; TRBD1 is a possible D gene (5 bases). This CDR3 has 14 amino acids. V gave up 6 bases and J gave up 7 bases, with 18 bases separating them. The V gene's germline CDR1 is SNHLY and CDR2 FYNNEI.

The rearrangement links TRBV3-1 (or the pseudogene TRBV3-2) to TRBJ2-3, with 7 bases that match TRBD1. Germline loops: CDR1 LGHDT, CDR2 YNNKEL (reference sequence). The CDR3 sequence is 17 residues long. Trimming removed 3 bases from V and 0 bases from J; junction bases left unmatched: 9. The CDR3 loop is CASSQGTVETSTDTQYF. DNA of the CDR3: TGTGCCAGCAGCCAGGGGACAGTTGAAACTAGCACAGATACGCAGTATTTT.

The chain carries TRBV7-2 and TRBJ2-2; the match to TRBD2 covers 12 bases. The CDR3 is made up of 17 amino acids. Germline CDR1 reads SGHTA; CDR2 reads FQGNSA. J lost 5 bases, V lost 5 bases, and 9 bases had no gene match. The CDR3 loop reads CASSPGLAGRRTGELFF. The CDR3 DNA follows: TGTGCCAGCAGCCCGGGACTAGCGGGTCGCCGGACCGGGGAGCTGTTTTTT.

The chain combines TRBV6-5 with TRBJ1-4, with D unclear. Trimming removed 0 bases at V and 4 bases at J, with 6 bases between. Germline values: CDR1 MNHEY, CDR2 SVGAGI. This CDR3 has 14 residues. CDR3 DNA sequence: TGTGCCAGCAGTTACTCAGCCAATAATGAAAAACTGTTTTTT. It encodes CASSYSANNEKLFF.

The chain couples TRBV7-2 to TRBJ2-1; 7 nucleotides match TRBD2. CDR3 length: 16 amino acids. The V and J ends lost 3 bases and 1 base, in that order; junction bases with no gene match: 6. The germline V gene has CDR1 SGHTA and CDR2 FQGNSA. DNA for the CDR3: TGTGCCAGCAGCTTTGGCGGGGGAGCTTCCTACAATGAGCAGTTCTTC. Translation: CASSFGGGASYNEQFF.

This chain links TRBV7-2 with TRBJ2-5; D perhaps matches TRBD2 (6 bases). Germline CDR1 and CDR2: SGHTA and FQGNSA. CDR3 length: 14 residues. The V end lost 2 bases, the J end lost 1 base, and 8 bases lay between the germline ends. For the CDR3, the DNA is TGTGCCAGCAGCTTAAGGAGGGGCCAAGAGACCCAGTACTTC. Translation: CASSLRRGQETQYF.

This chain links TRBV19 with TRBJ1-1, with 7 bases that match TRBD1. Germline V gene data show CDR1 as LNHDA and CDR2 as SQIVND (reference sequence). This CDR3 is built from 14 residues. Trimming took 5 bases from V and 3 from J; bases not matched to a gene: 6. The CDR3 here is CASSFRGSHTEAFF. The CDR3 nucleotides are TGTGCCAGTAGTTTCAGGGGGTCTCACACTGAAGCTTTCTTT.

V and J are TRBV5-1 and TRBJ1-2; a weak D match, TRBD1 (5 bases). Germline V gives CDR1 SGHRS, CDR2 YFSETQ. The CDR3 spans 15 residues. V was clipped by 4 bases and J by 2 bases, with 15 bases between them. The CDR3 coding sequence is TGCGCCAGCAGCATCGGGGGAGGGCCCAACTATGGCTACACCTTC. Protein: CASSIGGGPNYGYTF.

Regarding this clone: Other DNA sequences in the sample encode the same CDR3. The rearrangement uses TRBV9 and TRBJ2-1; D is unclear. V dropped 2 bases and J dropped 5 bases, with 5 bases sitting between them. CDR3 length equals 12 residues. From germline, CDR1 is SGDLS and CDR2 YYNGEE. CDR3 sequence: CASSVSDNEQFF. CDR3 DNA: TGTGCCAGCAGCGTGTCAGACAATGAGCAGTTCTTC.

Of note for this clone: A junction end diverges from the germline sequence, so it may reflect a read error. Other DNA sequences of this sample code for an identical CDR3. The V call is TRBV3-1 (or the pseudogene TRBV3-2), the J call TRBJ2-6; no clear D. The length of the CDR3 is 14 residues. Per the germline V gene, CDR1 is LGHDT and CDR2 is YNNKEL (reference sequence). The chain's CDR3 is CASSPLSGANVLTF. In DNA, the CDR3 is TGCGCCAGCAGTCCCCTCTCTGGGGCCAACGTCCTGACTTTC.

The chain combines TRBV6-5 with TRBJ1-1, with D unresolved. CDR1 and CDR2 (germline): MNHEY, SVGAGI. Trimming left V 7 bases short and J 2 bases short, with 17 bases between. This CDR3 contains 15 residues. The CDR3 loop is CASKAPLRGNTEAFF. DNA of the CDR3: TGTGCCAGCAAGGCCCCCCTCAGAGGCAACACTGAAGCTTTCTTT.

The rearrangement joins TRBV3-1 (or the pseudogene TRBV3-2) to TRBJ1-6; 7 bases agree with TRBD1. Looked up from germline, CDR1 is LGHDT and CDR2 is YNNKEL (reference sequence). The ends lost 4 bases at V and 7 bases at J; junction bases unmatched: 13. The CDR3 covers 17 residues. The chain's CDR3 is CASSLVLTQGSNSPLHF. The CDR3 DNA is TGTGCCAGCAGCCTCGTTTTAACACAGGGGTCGAATTCACCCCTCCACTTT.

The rearrangement joins TRBV28 to TRBJ2-7, with TRBD1 identical over 7 bases. Germline V gives CDR1 MDHEN, CDR2 SYDVKM. Germline trimming cut 6 bases from V and 2 bases from J; bases unmatched to any gene: 10. This CDR3 spans 15 amino acids. The CDR3 nucleotides read TGTGCCAGCAGCACCCCCGGGACAGCAACCTACGAGCAGTACTTC. Protein sequence: CASSTPGTATYEQYF. Drawing the rest from reference TRBV28 and TRBJ2-7, the complete variable domain is DVKVTQSSRYLVKRTGEKVFLECVQDMDHENMFWYRQDPGLGLRLIYFSYDVKMKEKGDIPEGYSVSREKKERFSLILESASTNQTSMYLCASSTPGTATYEQYFGPGTRLTVT.

The chain couples TRBV5-6 to TRBJ1-2; D may be TRBD1 (6 bases). The CDR3 totals 15 residues. The germline CDR1 and CDR2 sequences are SGHDT and YYEEEE. Trimming took 2 bases from V and 4 from J, leaving 15 bases between them. The CDR3 loop reads CASSFRQEAFYGYTF. The CDR3 DNA reads TGTGCCAGCAGCTTCCGACAGGAAGCTTTCTATGGCTACACCTTC.

The chain couples TRBV12-3 or TRBV12-4 to TRBJ1-5; 9 nucleotides agree with TRBD1. The V gene end was trimmed by 6 bases and the J gene end by 15 bases; junction bases not matched to a gene: 9. The CDR3 is 12 amino acids. CDR3 in amino acids: CASSPPGQGRHF. CDR3 coding DNA: TGTGCCAGCAGCCCACCTGGACAGGGGAGGCATTTT.

This clone has only a few counts. The chain joins TRBV15 to TRBJ1-5, with TRBD1 matching 8 bases. Germline CDR1 reads LNHNV; CDR2 reads YYDKDF (reference sequence). The V gene end was trimmed by 9 bases and the J gene end by 4 bases; junction bases not matched to a gene: 11. The CDR3 sequence is 15 residues long. The CDR3 spells CATGGGQGGNQPQHF. Here the CDR3 DNA reads TGTGCCACAGGGGGTGGACAGGGTGGAAATCAGCCCCAGCATTTT.

A remark on this clone: Other nucleotide sequences in the sample specify the same CDR3. CDR3 in amino acids: CASSLGRGYQETQYF. The CDR3 DNA is TGTGCCAGCAGTTTAGGCAGGGGGTACCAAGAGACCCAGTACTTC. The chain is built from TRBV27 and TRBJ2-5, with TRBD1 matching over 7 bases. The length of the CDR3 is 15 residues. V shed 2 bases, J shed 0 bases, and the junction held 3 bases outside the gene matches. Germline assignment: CDR1 MNHEY and CDR2 SMNVEV (reference sequence).

The rearrangement links TRBV11-3 to TRBJ2-7, with TRBD2 matching over 7 bases. Germline CDR1 is SGHNT and CDR2 is YENEEA. V was pared by 5 bases and J by 6 bases, with 7 bases of the junction left unmatched. This CDR3 spans 13 amino acids. As DNA, the CDR3 is TGTGCCAGCAGCGGCCAGACTAGCTCCGAGCAGTACTTC. Translated: CASSGQTSSEQYF.